This T cell receptor beta chain was identified in a study of regulatory T cells in long-lasting Graves disease. With 1 base clipped from V and 8 bases from J, the junction kept 7 bases outside the gene matches. Germline-derived CDR1 and CDR2 are MGHRA and YSYEKL. This CDR3 has 16 amino acids. Time point reported: newly diagnosed GD, antithyroid drugs for less than 3 months. TCR sequences were obtained from RNA taken from PBMCs. Assembly of TCR beta libraries relied on iRepertoire HTBI primers together with Arm-PCR of CDR3 regions. Study processing details: Samples jointly harbored about 62 TRBV and fewer than 15 TRBJ segments. From the multiplex PCR reads, TCRdb called clonotypes with MiXCR, one entry per CDR3 protein. The V and J calls come from TCRdb's annotation, not from the publication. The sample yields approximately 300,000 distinct CDR3 sequences, under 20% seen once. This clonotype was seen at least ten times. Its cognate antigen is unknown.

Study-wide points: New patients shared some 980 public clonotypes, and persistent patients shared more, with 2,741. Favored gene segments in persistent disease were TRBV28, TRBJ1-2 and TRBJ2-5. Graves' patients with persistent disease showed TCR diversity lower than patients newly diagnosed.

The chain employs TRBV4-1 and TRBJ2-1, with 11 bases identical to TRBD2. The sequence was obtained from a female donor with Graves disease. The sample here was peripheral blood mononuclear cells (PBMCs), taken at new diagnosis, from a patient treated with antithyroid drugs. CDR3 bases: TGCGCCAGCAGCCAAGTTAGTAGCGGGAGGGCTTATGAGCAGTTCTTC. It is translated as CASSQVSSGRAYEQFF.